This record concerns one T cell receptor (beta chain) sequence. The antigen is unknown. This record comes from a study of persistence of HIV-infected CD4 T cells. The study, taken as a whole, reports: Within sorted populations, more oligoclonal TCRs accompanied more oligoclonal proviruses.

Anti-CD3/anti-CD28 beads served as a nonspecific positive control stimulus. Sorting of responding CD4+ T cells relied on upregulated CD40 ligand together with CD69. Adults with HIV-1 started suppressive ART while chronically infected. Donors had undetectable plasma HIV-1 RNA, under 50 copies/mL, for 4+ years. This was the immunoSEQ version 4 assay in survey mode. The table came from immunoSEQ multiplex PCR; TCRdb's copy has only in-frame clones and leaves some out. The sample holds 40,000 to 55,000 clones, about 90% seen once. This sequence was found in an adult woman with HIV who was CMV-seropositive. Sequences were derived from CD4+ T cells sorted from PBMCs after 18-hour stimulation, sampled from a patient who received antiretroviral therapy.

The CDR3 sequence: CASSLPQPGSGNTIYF. The CDR3 DNA follows: TGCGCCAGCAGCTTACCCCAGCCAGGCTCTGGAAACACCATATATTTT. The rearrangement links TRBV5-1 to TRBJ1-3; no reliable D call. Germline V gives CDR1 SGHRS, CDR2 YFSETQ. Trimming took 2 bases from V and 0 from J, leaving 12 bases between them. The CDR3 consists of 16 residues.